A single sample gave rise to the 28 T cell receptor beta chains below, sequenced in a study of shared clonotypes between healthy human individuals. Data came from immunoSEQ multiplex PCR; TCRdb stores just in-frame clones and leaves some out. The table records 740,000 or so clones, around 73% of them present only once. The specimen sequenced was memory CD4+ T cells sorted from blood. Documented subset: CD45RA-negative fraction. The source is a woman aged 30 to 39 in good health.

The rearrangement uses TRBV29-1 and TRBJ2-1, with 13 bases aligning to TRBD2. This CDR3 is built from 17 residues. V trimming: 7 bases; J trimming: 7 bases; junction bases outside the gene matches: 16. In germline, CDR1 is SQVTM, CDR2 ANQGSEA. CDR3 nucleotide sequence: TGCAGCGCCCTACTCCGGTCAGGACTAGCGGGAGTTAATGAGCAGTTCTTC. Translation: CSALLRSGLAGVNEQFF.

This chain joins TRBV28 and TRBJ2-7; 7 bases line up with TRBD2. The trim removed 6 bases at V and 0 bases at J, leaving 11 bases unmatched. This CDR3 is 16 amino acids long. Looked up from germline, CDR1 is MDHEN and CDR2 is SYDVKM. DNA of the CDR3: TGTGCCAGCAGACCGGGGGGTGACAAGAGCTCCTACGAGCAGTACTTC. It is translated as CASRPGGDKSSYEQYF.

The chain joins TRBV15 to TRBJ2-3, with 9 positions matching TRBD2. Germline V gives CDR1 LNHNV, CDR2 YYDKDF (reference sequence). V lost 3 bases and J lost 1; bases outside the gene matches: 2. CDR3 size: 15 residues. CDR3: CATSRKREGTDTQYF. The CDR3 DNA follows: TGTGCCACCAGCAGGAAGCGGGAGGGCACAGATACGCAGTATTTT.

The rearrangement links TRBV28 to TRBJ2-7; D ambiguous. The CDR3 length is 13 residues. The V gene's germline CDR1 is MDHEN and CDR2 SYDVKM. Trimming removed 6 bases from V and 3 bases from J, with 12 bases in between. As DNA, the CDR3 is TGTGCCAGCAGCCTCGGGCCGAACTACGAGCAGTACTTC. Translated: CASSLGPNYEQYF.

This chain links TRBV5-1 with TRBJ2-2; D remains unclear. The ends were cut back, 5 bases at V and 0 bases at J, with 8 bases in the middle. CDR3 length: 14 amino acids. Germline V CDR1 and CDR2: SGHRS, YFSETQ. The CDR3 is CASRFITNTGELFF. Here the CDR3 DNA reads TGCGCCAGCAGGTTCATAACGAACACCGGGGAGCTGTTTTTT.

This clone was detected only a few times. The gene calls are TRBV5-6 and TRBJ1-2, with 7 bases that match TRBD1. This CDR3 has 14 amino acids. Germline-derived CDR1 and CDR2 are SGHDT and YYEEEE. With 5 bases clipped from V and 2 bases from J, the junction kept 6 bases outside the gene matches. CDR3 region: CASSSPGQNYGYTF. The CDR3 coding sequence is TGTGCCAGCAGTTCTCCGGGACAGAACTATGGCTACACCTTC.

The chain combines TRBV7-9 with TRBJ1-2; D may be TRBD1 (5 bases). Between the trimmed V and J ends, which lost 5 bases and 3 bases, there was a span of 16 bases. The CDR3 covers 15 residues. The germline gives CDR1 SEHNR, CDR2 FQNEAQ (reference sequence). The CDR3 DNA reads TGTGCCAGCAGCCCAGGACATTCCCCTTACTATGGCTACACCTTC. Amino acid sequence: CASSPGHSPYYGYTF.

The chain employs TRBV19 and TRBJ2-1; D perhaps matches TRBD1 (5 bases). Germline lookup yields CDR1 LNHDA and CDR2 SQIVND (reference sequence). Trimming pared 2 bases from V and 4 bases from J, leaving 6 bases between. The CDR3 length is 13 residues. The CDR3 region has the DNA TGTGCCAGTAGTATAAACAGGTACAATGAGCAGTTCTTC. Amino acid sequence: CASSINRYNEQFF.

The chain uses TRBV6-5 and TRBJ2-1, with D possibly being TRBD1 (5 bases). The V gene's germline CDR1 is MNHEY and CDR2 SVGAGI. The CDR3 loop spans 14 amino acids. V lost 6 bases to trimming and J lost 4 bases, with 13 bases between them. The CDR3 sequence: CASSQDKGYNEQFF. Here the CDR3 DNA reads TGTGCCAGCAGCCAGGACAAGGGGTACAATGAGCAGTTCTTC.

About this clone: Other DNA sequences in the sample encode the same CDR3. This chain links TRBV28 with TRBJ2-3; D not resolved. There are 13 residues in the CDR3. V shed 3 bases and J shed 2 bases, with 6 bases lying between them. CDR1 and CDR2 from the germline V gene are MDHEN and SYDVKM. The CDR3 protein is CASSFQITDTQYF. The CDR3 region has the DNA TGTGCCAGCAGTTTCCAGATCACAGATACGCAGTATTTT. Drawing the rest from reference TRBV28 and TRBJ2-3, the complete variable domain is DVKVTQSSRYLVKRTGEKVFLECVQDMDHENMFWYRQDPGLGLRLIYFSYDVKMKEKGDIPEGYSVSREKKERFSLILESASTNQTSMYLCASSFQITDTQYFGPGTRLTVL.

CDR3 residues: CASSPPGANVLTF. The CDR3 DNA sequence: TGTGCCAGCTCACCTCCTGGGGCCAACGTCCTGACTTTC. The chain links TRBV18 to TRBJ2-6; D ambiguous. The CDR3 loop spans 13 amino acids. V lost 3 bases to trimming and J lost 2 bases, with 2 bases between them. Germline assignment: CDR1 KGHSH and CDR2 LQKENI.

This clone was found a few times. The CDR3: CASSWDSSSYEQYF. CDR3 DNA sequence: TGTGCCAGCTCGTGGGACAGCAGCTCCTACGAGCAGTACTTC. The rearrangement links TRBV18 to TRBJ2-7; 7 bases are shared with TRBD1. CDR3 length equals 14 residues. The V gene's germline CDR1 is KGHSH and CDR2 LQKENI. J lost 0 bases, V lost 6 bases, and 5 bases had no gene match.

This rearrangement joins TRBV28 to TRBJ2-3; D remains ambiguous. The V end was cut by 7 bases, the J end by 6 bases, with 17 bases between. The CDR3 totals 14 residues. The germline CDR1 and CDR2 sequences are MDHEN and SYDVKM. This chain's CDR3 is CASIEHQASDTQYF. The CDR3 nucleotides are TGTGCCAGCATTGAACACCAAGCTTCCGATACGCAGTATTTT.

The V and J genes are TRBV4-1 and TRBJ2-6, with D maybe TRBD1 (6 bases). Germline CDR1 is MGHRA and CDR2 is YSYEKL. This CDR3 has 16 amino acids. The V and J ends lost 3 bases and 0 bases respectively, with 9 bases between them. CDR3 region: CASSQGAASGANVLTF. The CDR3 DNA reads TGCGCCAGCAGCCAGGGGGCTGCCTCTGGGGCCAACGTCCTGACTTTC.

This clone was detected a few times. This chain's CDR3 is CASSGVRAGLETFF. As DNA, the CDR3 is TGTGCCAGCAGTGGGGTAAGGGCAGGCTTGGAAACTTTCTTT. The J gene is TRBJ1-1, the V gene TRBV2; D is undetermined. The CDR3 sequence is 14 residues long. Trimming shortened V by 4 bases and J by 12 bases, and 21 bases separated the two germline ends. Germline lookup yields CDR1 SNHLY and CDR2 FYNNEI.

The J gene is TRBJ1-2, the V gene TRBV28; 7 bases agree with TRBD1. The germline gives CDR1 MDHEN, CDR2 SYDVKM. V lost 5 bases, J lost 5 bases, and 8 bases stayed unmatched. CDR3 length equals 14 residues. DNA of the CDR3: TGTGCCAGCAGTGGACAGGCCAACTTTTATGGCTACACCTTC. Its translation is CASSGQANFYGYTF.

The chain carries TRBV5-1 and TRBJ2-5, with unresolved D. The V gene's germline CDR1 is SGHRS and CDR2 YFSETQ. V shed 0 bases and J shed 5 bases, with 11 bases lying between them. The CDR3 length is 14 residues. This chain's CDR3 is CASSLVLSSETQYF. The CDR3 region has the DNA TGCGCCAGCAGCTTGGTCCTAAGCTCTGAGACCCAGTACTTC. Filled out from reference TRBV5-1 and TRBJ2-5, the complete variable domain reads KAGVTQTPRYLIKTRGQQVTLSCSPISGHRSVSWYQQTPGQGLQFLFEYFSETQRNKGNFPGRFSGRQFSNSRSEMNVSTLELGDSALYLCASSLVLSSETQYFGPGTRLLVL.

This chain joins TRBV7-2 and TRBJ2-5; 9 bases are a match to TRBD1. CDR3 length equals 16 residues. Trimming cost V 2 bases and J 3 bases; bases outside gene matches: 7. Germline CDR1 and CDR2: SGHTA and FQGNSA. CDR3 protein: CASSLFMRDREETQYF. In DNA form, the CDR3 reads TGTGCCAGCAGCTTATTTATGAGGGACAGGGAAGAGACCCAGTACTTC.

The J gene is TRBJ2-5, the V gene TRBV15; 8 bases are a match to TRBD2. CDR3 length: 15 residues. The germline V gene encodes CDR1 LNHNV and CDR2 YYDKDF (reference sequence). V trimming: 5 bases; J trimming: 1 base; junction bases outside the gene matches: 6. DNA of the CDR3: TGTGCCACCAGCGAGCCTAGCGGGCTCCAAGAGACCCAGTACTTC. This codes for CATSEPSGLQETQYF.

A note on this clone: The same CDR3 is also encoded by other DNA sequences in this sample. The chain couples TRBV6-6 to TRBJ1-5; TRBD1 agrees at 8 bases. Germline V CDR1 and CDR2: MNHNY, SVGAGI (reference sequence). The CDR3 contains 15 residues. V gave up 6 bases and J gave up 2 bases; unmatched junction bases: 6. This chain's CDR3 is CASSRDRGGNQPQHF. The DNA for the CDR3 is TGTGCCAGCAGCCGCGACAGGGGCGGCAATCAGCCCCAGCATTTT.

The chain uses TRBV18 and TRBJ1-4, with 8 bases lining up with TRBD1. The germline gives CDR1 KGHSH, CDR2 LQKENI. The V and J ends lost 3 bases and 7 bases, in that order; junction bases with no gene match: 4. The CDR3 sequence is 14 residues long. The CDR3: CASSPTGAREKLFF. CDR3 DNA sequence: TGTGCCAGCTCACCGACAGGGGCCCGTGAAAAACTGTTTTTT.

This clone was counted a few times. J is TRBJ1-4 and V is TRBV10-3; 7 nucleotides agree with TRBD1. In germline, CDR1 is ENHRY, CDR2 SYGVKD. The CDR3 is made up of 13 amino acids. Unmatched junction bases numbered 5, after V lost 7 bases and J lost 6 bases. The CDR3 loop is CAIKGQADEKLFF. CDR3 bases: TGTGCCATCAAAGGACAGGCGGATGAAAAACTGTTTTTT.

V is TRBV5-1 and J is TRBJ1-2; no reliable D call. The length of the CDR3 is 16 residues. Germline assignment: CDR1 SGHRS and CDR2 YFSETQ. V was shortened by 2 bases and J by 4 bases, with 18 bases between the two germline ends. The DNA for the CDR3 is TGCGCCAGCAGCTTACAGCCAGCCTCCACGCTCTATGGCTACACCTTC. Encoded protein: CASSLQPASTLYGYTF. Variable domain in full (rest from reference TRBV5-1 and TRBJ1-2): KAGVTQTPRYLIKTRGQQVTLSCSPISGHRSVSWYQQTPGQGLQFLFEYFSETQRNKGNFPGRFSGRQFSNSRSEMNVSTLELGDSALYLCASSLQPASTLYGYTFGSGTRLTVV.

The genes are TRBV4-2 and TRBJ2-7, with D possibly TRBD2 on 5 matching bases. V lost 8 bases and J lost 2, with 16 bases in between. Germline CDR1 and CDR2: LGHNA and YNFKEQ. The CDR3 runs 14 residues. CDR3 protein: CASSLRVTTYEQYF. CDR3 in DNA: TGTGCCAGCTCCCTGCGGGTTACCACCTACGAGCAGTACTTC.

The CDR3 DNA reads as TGTGCCAGCAGTTACTCGTCGCTAGCGGGTTCCTACGAGCAGTACTTC. Translated, it gives CASSYSSLAGSYEQYF. The V gene is TRBV6-6, the J gene TRBJ2-7; TRBD2 matches at 8 bases. Trimming took 0 bases from V and 1 from J; bases not matched to a gene: 5. CDR1 and CDR2 (germline): MNHNY, SVGAGI (reference sequence). The CDR3 is 16 amino acids.

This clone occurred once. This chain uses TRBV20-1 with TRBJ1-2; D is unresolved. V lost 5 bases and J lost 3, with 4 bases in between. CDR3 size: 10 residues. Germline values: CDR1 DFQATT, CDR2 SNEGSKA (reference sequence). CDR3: CSAGYYGYTF. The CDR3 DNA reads TGCAGTGCTGGATACTATGGCTACACCTTC.

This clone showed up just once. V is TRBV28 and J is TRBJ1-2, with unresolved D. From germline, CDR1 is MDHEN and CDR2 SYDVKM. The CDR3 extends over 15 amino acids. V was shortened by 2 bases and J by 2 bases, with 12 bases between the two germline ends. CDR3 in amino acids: CASSLPGSQNYGYTF. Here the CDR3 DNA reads TGTGCCAGCAGTTTACCAGGCAGTCAGAACTATGGCTACACCTTC.

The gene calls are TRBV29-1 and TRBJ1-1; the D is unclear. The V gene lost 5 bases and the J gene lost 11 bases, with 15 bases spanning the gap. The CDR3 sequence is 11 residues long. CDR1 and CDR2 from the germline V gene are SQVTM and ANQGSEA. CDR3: CSVSWEVRAFF. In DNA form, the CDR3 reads TGCAGCGTTTCATGGGAGGTGAGGGCTTTCTTT.